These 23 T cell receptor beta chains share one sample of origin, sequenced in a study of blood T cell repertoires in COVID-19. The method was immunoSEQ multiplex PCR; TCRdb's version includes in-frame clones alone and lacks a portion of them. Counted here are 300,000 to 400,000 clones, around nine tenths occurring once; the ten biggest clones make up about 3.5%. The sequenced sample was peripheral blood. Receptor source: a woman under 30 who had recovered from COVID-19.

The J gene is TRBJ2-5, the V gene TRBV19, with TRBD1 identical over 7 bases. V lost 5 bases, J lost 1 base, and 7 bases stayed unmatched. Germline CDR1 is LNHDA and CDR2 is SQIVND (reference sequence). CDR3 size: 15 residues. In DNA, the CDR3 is TGTGCCAGTAGTGAACCGGGACAGTTCCAAGAGACCCAGTACTTC. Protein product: CASSEPGQFQETQYF. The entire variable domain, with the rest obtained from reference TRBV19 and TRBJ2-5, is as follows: DGGITQSPKYLFRKEGQNVTLSCEQNLNHDAMYWYRQDPGQGLRLIYYSQIVNDFQKGDIAEGYSVSREKKESFPLTVTSAQKNPTAFYLCASSEPGQFQETQYFGPGTRLLVL.

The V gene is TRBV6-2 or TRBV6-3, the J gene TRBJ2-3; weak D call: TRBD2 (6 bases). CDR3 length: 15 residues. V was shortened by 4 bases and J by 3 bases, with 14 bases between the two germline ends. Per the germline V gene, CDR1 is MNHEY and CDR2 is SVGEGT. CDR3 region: CASSSPLTRTDTQYF. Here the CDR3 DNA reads TGTGCCAGCAGTTCCCCGTTGACTAGAACAGATACGCAGTATTTT.

In nucleotides, the CDR3 is TGTGCCAGCAGCTTAGCGTTAGCGGGAGGATTCAATGAGCAGTTCTTC. Translating gives CASSLALAGGFNEQFF. The chain recombines TRBV7-2 with TRBJ2-1; 10 nucleotides align to TRBD2. V shed 0 bases, J shed 6 bases, and the junction held 5 bases outside the gene matches. Germline V lookup: CDR1 SGHTA, CDR2 FQGNSA. The CDR3 loop spans 16 amino acids.

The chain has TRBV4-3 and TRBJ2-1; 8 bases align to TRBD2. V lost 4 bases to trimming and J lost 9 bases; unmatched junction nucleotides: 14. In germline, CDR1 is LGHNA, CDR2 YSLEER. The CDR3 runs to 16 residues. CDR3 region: CASSPISGTDYGEQFF. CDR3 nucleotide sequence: TGCGCCAGCAGCCCAATTAGCGGGACCGATTACGGTGAGCAGTTCTTC.

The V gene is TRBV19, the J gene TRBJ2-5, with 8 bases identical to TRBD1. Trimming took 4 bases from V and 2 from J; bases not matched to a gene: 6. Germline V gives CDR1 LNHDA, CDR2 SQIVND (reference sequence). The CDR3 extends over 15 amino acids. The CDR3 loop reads CASSTRQGRQETQYF. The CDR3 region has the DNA TGTGCCAGTAGTACACGACAGGGGCGACAAGAGACCCAGTACTTC.

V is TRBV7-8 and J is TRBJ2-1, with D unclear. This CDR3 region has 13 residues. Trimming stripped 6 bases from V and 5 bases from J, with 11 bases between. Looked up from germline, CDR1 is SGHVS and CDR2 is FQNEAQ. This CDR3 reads CASSLITDNEQFF. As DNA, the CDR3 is TGTGCCAGCAGTCTAATCACCGACAATGAGCAGTTCTTC.

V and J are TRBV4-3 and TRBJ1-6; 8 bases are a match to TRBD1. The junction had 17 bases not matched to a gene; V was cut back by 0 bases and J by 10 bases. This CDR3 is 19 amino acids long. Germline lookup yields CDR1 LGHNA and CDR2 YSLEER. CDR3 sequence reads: CASSQDRVQGAVIGSPLHF. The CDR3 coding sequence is TGCGCCAGCAGCCAAGATCGGGTTCAGGGGGCAGTAATTGGGTCACCCCTCCACTTT.

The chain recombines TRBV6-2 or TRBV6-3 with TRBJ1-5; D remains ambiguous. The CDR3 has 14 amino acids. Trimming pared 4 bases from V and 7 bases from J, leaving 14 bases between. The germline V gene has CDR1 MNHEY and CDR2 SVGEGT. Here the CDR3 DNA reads TGTGCCAGCAGTTTCTCGAGAGGTGGGCAGCCCCAGCATTTT. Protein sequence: CASSFSRGGQPQHF.

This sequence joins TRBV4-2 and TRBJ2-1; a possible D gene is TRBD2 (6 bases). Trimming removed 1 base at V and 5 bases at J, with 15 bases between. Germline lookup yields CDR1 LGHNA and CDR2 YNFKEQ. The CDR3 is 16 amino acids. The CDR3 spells CASSQVLDGGNNEQFF. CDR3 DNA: TGTGCCAGCAGCCAAGTCTTGGACGGAGGGAACAATGAGCAGTTCTTC.

The CDR3 nucleotides are TGTGCCAGCAGGGACCTGACAGGGTGGGCGGTTACGCAGTATTTT. As protein: CASRDLTGWAVTQYF. V usage is TRBV2 and J usage is TRBJ2-3, with 7 bases matching TRBD1. J gave up 8 bases and V 6 bases, and 14 bases lay outside the gene matches. The CDR3 spans 15 residues. Germline V gives CDR1 SNHLY, CDR2 FYNNEI.

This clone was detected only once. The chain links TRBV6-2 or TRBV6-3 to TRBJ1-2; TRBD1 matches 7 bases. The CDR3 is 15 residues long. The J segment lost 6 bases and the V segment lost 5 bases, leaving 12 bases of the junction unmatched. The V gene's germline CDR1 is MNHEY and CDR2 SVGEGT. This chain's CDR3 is CASSRTGQGVDGYTF. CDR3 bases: TGTGCCAGCAGTCGGACGGGGCAGGGGGTAGATGGCTACACCTTC.

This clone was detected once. In DNA, the CDR3 is TGTGCCAGCAGTTATCGCCAGGGCGCCCGGGACGAGCAGTACGTC. Translated: CASSYRQGARDEQYV. The chain links TRBV6-2 or TRBV6-3 to TRBJ2-7, with D possibly being TRBD1 (5 bases). Trimming removed 3 bases at V and 5 bases at J, with 17 bases between. CDR1 is MNHEY, CDR2 SVGEGT, per germline. CDR3 length: 15 residues.

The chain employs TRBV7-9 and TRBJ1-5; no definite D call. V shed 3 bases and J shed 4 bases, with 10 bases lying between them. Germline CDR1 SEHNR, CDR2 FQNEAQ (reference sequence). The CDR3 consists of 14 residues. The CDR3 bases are TGTGCCAGCAGCTTCAGTGACGGGAATCAGCCCCAGCATTTT. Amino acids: CASSFSDGNQPQHF.

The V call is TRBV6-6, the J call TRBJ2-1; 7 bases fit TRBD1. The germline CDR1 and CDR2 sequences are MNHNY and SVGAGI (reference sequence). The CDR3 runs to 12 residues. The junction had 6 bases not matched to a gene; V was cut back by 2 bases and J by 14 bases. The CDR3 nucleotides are TGTGCCAGCAGTTACCCAGGGGGAGAAGAGTTCTTC. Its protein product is CASSYPGGEEFF.

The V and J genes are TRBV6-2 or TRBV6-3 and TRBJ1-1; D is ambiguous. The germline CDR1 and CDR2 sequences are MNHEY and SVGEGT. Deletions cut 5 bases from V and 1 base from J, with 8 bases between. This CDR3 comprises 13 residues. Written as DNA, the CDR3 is TGTGCCAGCAGTCCAAGCGGGAACACTGAAGCTTTCTTT. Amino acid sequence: CASSPSGNTEAFF.

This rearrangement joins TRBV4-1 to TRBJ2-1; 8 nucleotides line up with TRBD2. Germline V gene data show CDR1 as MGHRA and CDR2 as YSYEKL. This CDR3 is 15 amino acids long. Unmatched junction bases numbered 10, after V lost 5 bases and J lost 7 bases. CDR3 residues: CASSSNGRERNEQFF. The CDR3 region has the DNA TGCGCCAGCAGCTCAAACGGGAGGGAGAGGAATGAGCAGTTCTTC.

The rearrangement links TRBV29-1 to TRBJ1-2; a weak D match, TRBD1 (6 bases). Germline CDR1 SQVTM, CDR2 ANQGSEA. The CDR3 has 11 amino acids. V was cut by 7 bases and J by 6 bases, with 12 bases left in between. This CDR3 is CSGRGENGYTF. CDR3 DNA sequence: TGCAGCGGCAGGGGCGAGAATGGCTACACCTTC.

CDR3 nucleotides: TGTGCCAGCAGCTTAGATGAGGAGACAGATACGCAGTATTTT. It encodes CASSLDEETDTQYF. The rearrangement joins TRBV11-3 to TRBJ2-3; D is ambiguous. V gave up 0 bases and J gave up 3 bases, with 7 bases separating them. Germline values: CDR1 SGHNT, CDR2 YENEEA. This CDR3 contains 14 residues.

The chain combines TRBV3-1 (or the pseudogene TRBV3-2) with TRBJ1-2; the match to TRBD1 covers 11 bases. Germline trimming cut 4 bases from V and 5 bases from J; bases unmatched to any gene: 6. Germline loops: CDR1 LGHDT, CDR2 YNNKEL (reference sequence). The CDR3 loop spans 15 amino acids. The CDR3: CASSRGDRGWYGYTF. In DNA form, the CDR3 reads TGTGCCAGCAGCCGCGGGGACAGGGGGTGGTATGGCTACACCTTC.

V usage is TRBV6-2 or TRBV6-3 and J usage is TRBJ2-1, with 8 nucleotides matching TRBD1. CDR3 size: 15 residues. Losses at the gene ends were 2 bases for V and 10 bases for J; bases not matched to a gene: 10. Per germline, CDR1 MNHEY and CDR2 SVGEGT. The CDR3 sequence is CASSYPGGDVWEQFF. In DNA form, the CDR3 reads TGTGCCAGCAGTTACCCAGGGGGCGATGTATGGGAGCAGTTCTTC.

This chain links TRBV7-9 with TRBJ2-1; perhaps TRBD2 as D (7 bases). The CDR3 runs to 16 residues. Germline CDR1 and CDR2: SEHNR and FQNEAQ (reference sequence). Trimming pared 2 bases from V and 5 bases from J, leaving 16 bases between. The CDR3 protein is CASSLLAGEGNNEQFF. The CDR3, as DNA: TGTGCCAGCAGCTTACTGGCAGGGGAGGGGAACAATGAGCAGTTCTTC.

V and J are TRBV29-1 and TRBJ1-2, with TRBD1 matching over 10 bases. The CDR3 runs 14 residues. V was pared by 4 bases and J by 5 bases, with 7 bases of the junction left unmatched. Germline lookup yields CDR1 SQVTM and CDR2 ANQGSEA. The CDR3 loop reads CSVVPPDRGYGYTF. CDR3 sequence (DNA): TGCAGCGTTGTCCCACCGGACAGGGGGTATGGCTACACCTTC.

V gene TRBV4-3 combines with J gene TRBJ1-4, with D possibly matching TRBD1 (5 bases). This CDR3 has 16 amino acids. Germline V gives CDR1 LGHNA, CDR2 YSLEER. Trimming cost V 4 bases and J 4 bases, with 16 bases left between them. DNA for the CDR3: TGCGCCAGCAGCCGCACTGCTACAGGTTATAATGAAAAACTGTTTTTT. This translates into CASSRTATGYNEKLFF.